The 9 T cell receptor beta chains in this list originate from one sample, sequenced in a study of human T cells and chemical hapten exposure. TCRdb re-analysed the RACE reads in MiXCR, keeping a single row per CDR3 protein. The sample gives over 85,000 distinct CDR3 sequences, roughly 12% of which show up once; roughly 2.1% is in the top ten. Time point here: patch test 1, 2 weeks after DPC sensitization. Described treatment: therapeutic diphenylcyclopropenone sensitization with weekly scalp DPC. The sample here was whole blood, taken in connection with sensitization to the hapten diphenylcyclopropenone (DPC). The receptors were sampled from a woman aged 40 to 49 with alopecia areata. Some clones in this sample may be carry-over from other donors' samples.

This clonotype was detected a few times. The chain uses TRBV28 and TRBJ1-1; D is ambiguous. V was trimmed by 6 bases and J by 5 bases, leaving 16 bases between them. The CDR3 sequence is 14 residues long. The V gene's germline CDR1 is MDHEN and CDR2 SYDVKM. The CDR3 region has the DNA TGTGCCAGCAGCCCATTGGTTTTTGGGACTGAAGCTTTCTTT. Translating it yields CASSPLVFGTEAFF.

The sample holds many counts of this clonotype. The chain has TRBV7-8 and TRBJ2-7; TRBD2 might be the D (5 bases). Trimming removed 0 bases at V and 6 bases at J, with 12 bases between. CDR3 size: 14 residues. Germline V CDR1 and CDR2: SGHVS, FQNEAQ. In DNA form, the CDR3 reads TGTGCCAGCAGCTTAGCTGGAGGCGCGGCCGAGCAGTACTTC. Its protein product is CASSLAGGAAEQYF.

The chain combines TRBV3-1 with TRBJ1-6; D call uncertain. The CDR3 covers 15 residues. The germline CDR1 and CDR2 sequences are LGHDT and YNNKEL (reference sequence). The V end lost 0 bases, the J end lost 7 bases, and 10 bases lay between the germline ends. CDR3 coding DNA: TGTGCCAGCAGCCAAGAAGCTTTAGAGAATTCACCCCTCCACTTT. The encoded protein is CASSQEALENSPLHF.

A few counts support this clonotype. The chain employs TRBV28 and TRBJ2-7, with TRBD1 as a possible D gene (6 bases). The ends were cut back, 5 bases at V and 4 bases at J, with 12 bases in the middle. This CDR3 is built from 13 residues. The germline CDR1 and CDR2 sequences are MDHEN and SYDVKM. The CDR3 protein is CASSPTGLYEQYF. The CDR3, as DNA: TGTGCCAGCAGTCCCACAGGGTTATACGAGCAGTACTTC.

This clonotype was picked up a small number of times. The V call is TRBV2, the J call TRBJ1-5; maybe TRBD1 (5 bases). The V end lost 1 base, the J end lost 0 bases, and 7 bases lay between the germline ends. The germline gives CDR1 SNHLY, CDR2 FYNNEI. The CDR3 runs 15 residues. The CDR3 loop reads CASSEVRASNQPQHF. Here the CDR3 DNA reads TGTGCCAGCAGTGAAGTCAGGGCTAGCAATCAGCCCCAGCATTTT.

V is TRBV28 and J is TRBJ2-7; the match to TRBD1 covers 7 bases. This CDR3 contains 15 residues. Germline V gene sequence: CDR1 MDHEN, CDR2 SYDVKM. V lost 4 bases, J lost 2 bases, and 8 bases stayed unmatched. CDR3 in DNA: TGTGCCAGCAGTTCTGAGGGGACAGCGCCCTACGAGCAGTACTTC. It codes for CASSSEGTAPYEQYF.

The rearrangement links TRBV5-6 to TRBJ1-5; D is possibly TRBD1 (5 bases). CDR3 size: 16 residues. CDR1 and CDR2 from the germline V gene are SGHDT and YYEEEE. V lost 1 base, J lost 0 bases, and 11 bases lay in between. For the CDR3, the DNA is TGTGCCAGCAGCTTGACAGGATCCCTTAGCAATCAGCCCCAGCATTTT. This gives the protein CASSLTGSLSNQPQHF. The whole variable domain, filled in from reference TRBV5-6 and TRBJ1-5, reads DAGVTQSPTHLIKTRGQQVTLRCSPKSGHDTVSWYQQALGQGPQFIFQYYEEEERQRGNFPDRFSGHQFPNYSSELNVNALLLGDSALYLCASSLTGSLSNQPQHFGDGTRLSIL.

This clonotype turned up a few times. This chain joins TRBV29-1 and TRBJ2-6; D unclear. The CDR3 is 12 residues long. V gave up 4 bases and J gave up 3 bases, with 4 bases separating them. Per germline, CDR1 SQVTM and CDR2 ANQGSEA. The CDR3 DNA sequence: TGCAGCGTTGGCCATGGGGCCAACGTCCTGACTTTC. Amino acid sequence: CSVGHGANVLTF.

V gene TRBV27 combines with J gene TRBJ2-3, with 9 bases that match TRBD2. The CDR3 contains 16 residues. Germline CDR1 and CDR2: MNHEY and SMNVEV (reference sequence). The J segment lost 6 bases and the V segment lost 2 bases, leaving 9 bases of the junction unmatched. Written as DNA, the CDR3 is TGTGCCAGCAGTTTAAACCTAGCGGGACGAGGGGATACGCAGTATTTT. It yields the protein CASSLNLAGRGDTQYF.